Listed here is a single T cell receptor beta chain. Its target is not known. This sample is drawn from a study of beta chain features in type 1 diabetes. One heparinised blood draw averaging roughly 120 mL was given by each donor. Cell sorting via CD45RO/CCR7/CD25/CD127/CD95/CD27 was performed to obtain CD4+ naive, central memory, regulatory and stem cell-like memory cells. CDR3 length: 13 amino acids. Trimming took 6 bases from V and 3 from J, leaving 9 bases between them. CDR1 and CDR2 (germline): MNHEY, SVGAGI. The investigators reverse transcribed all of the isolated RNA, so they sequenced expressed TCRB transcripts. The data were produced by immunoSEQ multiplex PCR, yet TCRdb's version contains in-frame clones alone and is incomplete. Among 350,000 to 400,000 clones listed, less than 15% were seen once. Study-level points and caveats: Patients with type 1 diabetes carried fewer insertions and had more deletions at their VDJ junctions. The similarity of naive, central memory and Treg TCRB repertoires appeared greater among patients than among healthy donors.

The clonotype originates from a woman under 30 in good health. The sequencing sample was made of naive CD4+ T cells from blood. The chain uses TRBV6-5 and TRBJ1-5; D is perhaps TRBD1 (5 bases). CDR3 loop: CASRGGANQPQHF. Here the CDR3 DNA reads TGTGCCAGCAGAGGCGGGGCCAATCAGCCCCAGCATTTT.